This TCR beta chain emerged from a study of tumor-infiltrating lymphocytes in primary liver carcinoma. Study-level information: The patients comprised men and women between the ages of 30 and 69 years. The number of productive TCRbeta reads per sample ranged from roughly 3.65 to 8 million and was similar across tissue types. The tumors, T1-T3 N0M0 lesions, were about 4.2 to 11 cm across. General study findings and limits: Blood had a significantly lower top-250-clone fraction than tumors did (p = 0.039).

Unsorted whole blood served as the source of blood RNA, and germline DNA was extracted as well. The CDR3 is made up of 14 amino acids. Germline values: CDR1 SGHAT, CDR2 FQNNGV. V lost 4 bases and J 1 base, leaving 8 bases between the germline ends. This clonotype was seen many times. Its cognate antigen is unknown. Total RNA amounting to roughly 450 ng was the source from which TCR beta cDNA was made with a constant-region primer. What produced the TCR beta libraries was three nested multiplex PCR rounds using slightly modified ARM-PCR. It was with TRBV1-TRBV30 forward primers and a C-beta reverse primer that the first two PCR rounds were run, at about 10 cycles each. TCRdb redid the calling of the multiplex PCR reads with MiXCR, one entry per CDR3 protein. The table lists fewer than 350,000 distinct CDR3 sequences, about 60% of them singletons.

Sequencing was carried out using peripheral blood. This receptor was identified in a man aged 40-49 years with primary liver carcinoma and hepatitis B virus infection. The chain recombines TRBV11-2 with TRBJ1-3; no definite D call. DNA of the CDR3: TGTGCCAGCAGCTCAGCGGGGTCTGGAAACACCATATATTTT. It is translated as CASSSAGSGNTIYF. Filled out from reference TRBV11-2 and TRBJ1-3, the complete variable domain reads EAGVAQSPRYKIIEKRQSVAFWCNPISGHATLYWYQQILGQGPKLLIQFQNNGVVDDSQLPKDRFSAERLKGVDSTLKIQPAKLEDSAVYLCASSSAGSGNTIYFGEGSWLTVV.